A single sample gave rise to the 27 T cell receptor beta chains below, sequenced in a study of blood T cell repertoires in COVID-19. The protocol was immunoSEQ multiplex PCR, while the TCRdb copy is restricted to in-frame clones and leaves out a portion. The profile shows 350,000 to 400,000 clones, more than 75% of them singletons. Sequenced: PBMCs or T cells enriched from blood (not recorded which). The receptors stem from a woman aged 25 to 39 who had recovered from COVID-19.

This clone was observed a single time. The chain couples TRBV5-5 to TRBJ2-3; 15 positions agree with TRBD2. The junction had 6 bases not matched to a gene; V was cut back by 1 base and J by 0 bases. Germline CDR1 SGHKS, CDR2 YYEKEE (reference sequence). This CDR3 is 19 amino acids long. CDR3 in DNA: TGTGCCAGCAGCTTGTACGGGACTAGCGGGAGGAGGAGCACAGATACGCAGTATTTT. Amino acids: CASSLYGTSGRRSTDTQYF. Looking up the rest from reference TRBV5-5 and TRBJ2-3 gives the full variable domain: DAGVTQSPTHLIKTRGQQVTLRCSPISGHKSVSWYQQVLGQGPQFIFQYYEKEERGRGNFPDRFSARQFPNYSSELNVNALLLGDSALYLCASSLYGTSGRRSTDTQYFGPGTRLTVL.

This chain links TRBV27 with TRBJ1-5; D unclear. Trimming removed 3 bases at V and 5 bases at J, with 14 bases between. The CDR3 has 15 amino acids. The V gene's germline CDR1 is MNHEY and CDR2 SMNVEV (reference sequence). The DNA for the CDR3 is TGTGCCAGCAGTTTGTATTTTGGCGGGGATCAGCCCCAGCATTTT. Residues: CASSLYFGGDQPQHF.

The chain employs TRBV20-1 and TRBJ2-1, with D possibly TRBD2 on 6 matching bases. Trimming took off 3 bases at V and 8 bases at J, with 17 bases between the two ends. This CDR3 contains 14 residues. Germline assignment: CDR1 DFQATT and CDR2 SNEGSKA (reference sequence). The CDR3 region has the DNA TGCAGTGCTAGTGGGGCGGGGTTCTGGTATGAGCAGTTCTTC. Translated, it gives CSASGAGFWYEQFF.

The chain links TRBV14 to TRBJ2-7, with TRBD1 matching over 10 bases. The CDR3 runs to 15 residues. Trimming cost V 6 bases and J 5 bases; bases outside gene matches: 10. CDR1 SGHDN and CDR2 FVKESK come from the germline V gene. The CDR3 DNA sequence: TGTGCCAGCAGTCTTACCGGGACAGGGGTCGACGAGCAGTACTTC. It codes for CASSLTGTGVDEQYF.

This chain links TRBV19 with TRBJ2-7, with D possibly being TRBD2 (6 bases). Germline V CDR1 and CDR2: LNHDA, SQIVND (reference sequence). There are 14 residues in the CDR3. Trimming took off 5 bases at V and 3 bases at J, with 14 bases between the two ends. CDR3 sequence: CASSVGTQGYEQYF. For the CDR3, the DNA is TGTGCCAGTAGTGTCGGGACTCAAGGCTACGAGCAGTACTTC. Supplemented by reference TRBV19 and TRBJ2-7, the full variable domain reads DGGITQSPKYLFRKEGQNVTLSCEQNLNHDAMYWYRQDPGQGLRLIYYSQIVNDFQKGDIAEGYSVSREKKESFPLTVTSAQKNPTAFYLCASSVGTQGYEQYFGPGTRLTVT.

The rearrangement uses TRBV3-1 (or the pseudogene TRBV3-2) and TRBJ1-4; 8 bases align to TRBD1. Trimming removed 6 bases from V and 7 bases from J; junction bases left unmatched: 7. Germline loops: CDR1 LGHDT, CDR2 YNNKEL (reference sequence). The CDR3 contains 14 residues. The CDR3 region has the DNA TGTGCCAGCAGTTATACAGGGGGTAGTGAAAAACTGTTTTTT. Protein: CASSYTGGSEKLFF.

V and J are TRBV7-6 and TRBJ1-2; the match to TRBD1 covers 9 bases. The CDR3 length is 15 residues. J gave up 6 bases and V 1 base, and 6 bases lay outside the gene matches. CDR1 and CDR2 (germline): SGHVS, FNYEAQ. CDR3 region: CASSLGTGGANGYTF. CDR3 nucleotides: TGTGCCAGCAGCTTAGGTACAGGGGGCGCGAATGGCTACACCTTC.

This chain connects TRBV3-1 (or the pseudogene TRBV3-2) to TRBJ1-5; D unresolved. The CDR3 totals 15 residues. From germline, CDR1 is LGHDT and CDR2 YNNKEL (reference sequence). The V end was cut by 0 bases, the J end by 5 bases, with 11 bases between. The CDR3 is CASSQDSGRHQPQHF. CDR3 bases: TGTGCCAGCAGCCAAGATTCGGGGAGGCATCAGCCCCAGCATTTT.

This sequence joins TRBV27 and TRBJ2-1; D gene unclear. CDR3 length equals 16 residues. CDR1 is MNHEY, CDR2 SMNVEV, per germline (reference sequence). Deletions cut 5 bases from V and 0 bases from J, with 14 bases between. CDR3 region: CASSPSLTSSYNEQFF. For the CDR3, the DNA is TGTGCCAGCAGTCCTTCCCTTACGAGCTCCTACAATGAGCAGTTCTTC.

This clone was counted a few times. The CDR3 spells CASSPGLSTGFYGYTF. The CDR3 DNA reads as TGTGCCAGCAGCCCCGGGCTTTCGACAGGGTTTTATGGCTACACCTTC. The V gene is TRBV27, the J gene TRBJ1-2, with TRBD1 identical over 7 bases. V lost 6 bases and J lost 5; bases outside the gene matches: 15. The CDR3 extends over 16 amino acids. Germline CDR1 reads MNHEY; CDR2 reads SMNVEV (reference sequence).

In DNA form, the CDR3 reads TGTGCCAGCAGCTTAGATGCAGGCTACGAGCAGTACTTC. Protein sequence: CASSLDAGYEQYF. The genes are TRBV11-3 and TRBJ2-7; D is undetermined. Germline V gene data show CDR1 as SGHNT and CDR2 as YENEEA. Trimming left V 0 bases short and J 3 bases short, with 6 bases between. The CDR3 is 13 residues long.

J is TRBJ1-1 and V is TRBV5-1, with 8 bases that match TRBD1. Germline V CDR1 and CDR2: SGHRS, YFSETQ. V shed 4 bases, J shed 11 bases, and the junction held 16 bases outside the gene matches. The CDR3 runs to 15 residues. The CDR3 DNA is TGCGCCAGCAGCAGAGAACTGACAGGGGAGATGGTGGCTTTCTTT. This sequence encodes CASSRELTGEMVAFF.

The CDR3 DNA sequence: TGTGCCAGCAGGGACCGGGAACTCTCGCGGGAGCAGTACTTC. This sequence encodes CASRDRELSREQYF. This chain joins TRBV5-4 and TRBJ2-7; tentatively, D is TRBD2 (5 bases). The CDR3 runs to 14 residues. From germline, CDR1 is SGHNT and CDR2 YYREEE (reference sequence). V was cut by 5 bases and J by 7 bases, with 19 bases left in between.

The chain uses TRBV29-1 and TRBJ2-7; D may be TRBD1 (6 bases). The CDR3 contains 12 residues. Germline V gene sequence: CDR1 SQVTM, CDR2 ANQGSEA. V gave up 7 bases and J gave up 5 bases, with 15 bases separating them. CDR3 sequence (DNA): TGCAGCGCTTCACAGGGTAGAGACGAGCAGTACTTC. The encoded protein is CSASQGRDEQYF.

This chain joins TRBV30 and TRBJ1-3; D gene uncertain. V lost 3 bases and J lost 0, with 6 bases in between. The V gene's germline CDR1 is GTSNPN and CDR2 SVGIG (reference sequence). The CDR3 has 13 residues. CDR3 protein: CAWSFGSGNTIYF. CDR3 coding DNA: TGTGCCTGGAGCTTCGGCTCTGGAAACACCATATATTTT.

The J gene is TRBJ2-5, the V gene TRBV2, with TRBD1 as a possible D gene (5 bases). Looked up from germline, CDR1 is SNHLY and CDR2 is FYNNEI. The CDR3 totals 12 residues. The ends were cut back, 8 bases at V and 5 bases at J, with 12 bases in the middle. DNA for the CDR3: TGTGCCAGCTCGGCAGGGCGGGAGACCCAGTACTTC. Protein sequence: CASSAGRETQYF.

The gene calls are TRBV3-1 (or the pseudogene TRBV3-2) and TRBJ2-4; possible D gene TRBD2, 5 bases. V lost 4 bases and J lost 4, with 11 bases in between. The germline gives CDR1 LGHDT, CDR2 YNNKEL (reference sequence). This CDR3 region has 14 residues. CDR3 nucleotide sequence: TGTGCCAGCAGCCCCGGGCCGGGAAAAAACATTCAGTACTTC. This codes for CASSPGPGKNIQYF.

The chain employs TRBV10-2 and TRBJ2-1; D ambiguous. The V gene's germline CDR1 is WSHSY and CDR2 SAAADI. V lost 4 bases, J lost 3 bases, and 7 bases lay in between. The CDR3 totals 13 residues. The CDR3 spells CASSGNSYNEQFF. The CDR3 DNA is TGCGCCAGCAGTGGAAATAGCTACAATGAGCAGTTCTTC.

The chain joins TRBV25-1 to TRBJ2-2, with D perhaps matching TRBD2 (5 bases). Germline CDR1 is MGHDK and CDR2 is SYGVNS. The CDR3 is 13 residues long. Deletions cut 1 base from V and 8 bases from J, with 8 bases between. The DNA of the CDR3 is TGTGCCAGCAGTGAATTACGAGGGGGGGAGCTGTTTTTT. It codes for CASSELRGGELFF.

This clone was recorded once. V usage is TRBV4-1 and J usage is TRBJ1-2; D perhaps matches TRBD1 (5 bases). With 0 bases removed from V and 0 bases from J, the gap between germline ends came to 17 bases. The CDR3 has 18 amino acids. Looked up from germline, CDR1 is MGHRA and CDR2 is YSYEKL. The CDR3 DNA is TGCGCCAGCAGCCAAGATGGGATCTTCAGGGCTGCTAACTATGGCTACACCTTC. Its protein is CASSQDGIFRAANYGYTF.

This rearrangement joins TRBV27 to TRBJ1-1, with 8 bases fitting TRBD1. Germline V lookup: CDR1 MNHEY, CDR2 SMNVEV (reference sequence). The CDR3 runs to 15 residues. With V trimmed by 5 bases and J by 4 bases, 9 bases remained unmatched. DNA of the CDR3: TGTGCCAGCAGTCTGACACAGGGGGGTGTCACTGAAGCTTTCTTT. Its protein product is CASSLTQGGVTEAFF.

This clone was recorded once. This chain links TRBV28 with TRBJ1-5; a possible D gene is TRBD1 (6 bases). Deletions cut 5 bases from V and 3 bases from J, with 11 bases between. This CDR3 region has 14 residues. From germline, CDR1 is MDHEN and CDR2 SYDVKM. CDR3 nucleotide sequence: TGTGCCAGCAGTCCGACAGGTTACAATCAGCCCCAGCATTTT. Translating gives CASSPTGYNQPQHF.

The chain is built from TRBV9 and TRBJ2-7; possible D gene TRBD1, 5 bases. The V gene lost 0 bases and the J gene lost 6 bases, with 10 bases spanning the gap. CDR3 length: 13 amino acids. Germline V gene data show CDR1 as SGDLS and CDR2 as YYNGEE. The CDR3 DNA reads TGTGCCAGCAGCGTAGTGGCGCAGGGCGAGCAGTACTTC. This translates into CASSVVAQGEQYF.

The chain employs TRBV24-1 and TRBJ2-1; TRBD2 matches at 9 bases. This CDR3 contains 17 residues. Losses at the gene ends were 4 bases for V and 1 base for J; bases not matched to a gene: 7. The germline gives CDR1 KGHDR, CDR2 SFDVKD. CDR3 nucleotide sequence: TGTGCCACCAGTGAGGATAGCGGGAGAGGATCCTACAATGAGCAGTTCTTC. This gives the protein CATSEDSGRGSYNEQFF.

J is TRBJ2-1 and V is TRBV5-1, with D tentatively TRBD2 (6 bases). V lost 0 bases to trimming and J lost 8 bases, with 18 bases between them. Germline V gene data show CDR1 as SGHRS and CDR2 as YFSETQ. The CDR3 consists of 16 residues. For the CDR3, the DNA is TGCGCCAGCAGCTTGGACCGACTAGACTTGGGGGATGAGCAGTTCTTC. It translates to CASSLDRLDLGDEQFF.

This chain uses TRBV19 with TRBJ2-1, with 12 bases fitting TRBD1. Unmatched junction bases numbered 8, after V lost 4 bases and J lost 10 bases. The CDR3 is made up of 15 amino acids. CDR1 is LNHDA, CDR2 SQIVND, per germline (reference sequence). CDR3 DNA: TGTGCCAGTAGTACGTCCGGGACAGGGGGCAGGGAGCAGTTCTTC. The encoded protein is CASSTSGTGGREQFF.

The CDR3 here is CASSFPGTLEAFF. CDR3 DNA sequence: TGTGCCAGCAGTTTCCCCGGGACATTAGAAGCTTTCTTT. The chain joins TRBV12-3 or TRBV12-4 to TRBJ1-1, with a possible D match to TRBD1 (6 bases). V lost 3 bases and J lost 8, with 13 bases in between. The length of the CDR3 is 13 residues.